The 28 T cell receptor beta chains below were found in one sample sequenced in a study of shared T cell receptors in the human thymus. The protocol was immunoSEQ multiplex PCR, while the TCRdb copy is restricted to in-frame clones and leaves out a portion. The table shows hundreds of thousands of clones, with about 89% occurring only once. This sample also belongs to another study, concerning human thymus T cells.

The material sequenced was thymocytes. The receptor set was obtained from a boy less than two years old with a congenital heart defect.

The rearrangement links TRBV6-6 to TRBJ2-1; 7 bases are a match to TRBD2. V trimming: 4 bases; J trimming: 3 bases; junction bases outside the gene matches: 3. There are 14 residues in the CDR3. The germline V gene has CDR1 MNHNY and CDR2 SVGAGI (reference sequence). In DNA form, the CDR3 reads TGTGCCAGCAGTTCAAGCGGGGACTACAATGAGCAGTTCTTC. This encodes CASSSSGDYNEQFF.

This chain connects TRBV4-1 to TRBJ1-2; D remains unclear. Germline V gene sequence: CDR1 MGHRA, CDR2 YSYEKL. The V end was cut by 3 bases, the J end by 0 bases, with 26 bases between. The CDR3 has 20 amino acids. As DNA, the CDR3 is TGCGCCAGCAGCCAGACCCCGTGGCAGCCCCCTAAGGAGGCTAACTATGGCTACACCTTC. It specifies CASSQTPWQPPKEANYGYTF.

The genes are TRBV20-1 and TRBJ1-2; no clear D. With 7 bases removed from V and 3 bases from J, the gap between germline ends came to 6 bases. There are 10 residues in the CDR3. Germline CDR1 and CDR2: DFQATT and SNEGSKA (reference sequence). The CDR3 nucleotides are TGCAGTGTGGAGGACTATGGCTACACCTTC. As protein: CSVEDYGYTF.

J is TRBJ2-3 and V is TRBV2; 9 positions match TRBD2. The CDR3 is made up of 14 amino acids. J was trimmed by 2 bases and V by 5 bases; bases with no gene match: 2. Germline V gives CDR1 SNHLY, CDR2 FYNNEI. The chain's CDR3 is CASSSGGLTDTQYF. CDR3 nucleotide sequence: TGTGCCAGCAGTAGCGGGGGGCTCACAGATACGCAGTATTTT. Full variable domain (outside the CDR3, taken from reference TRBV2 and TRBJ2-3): EPEVTQTPSHQVTQMGQEVILRCVPISNHLYFYWYRQILGQKVEFLVSFYNNEISEKSEIFDDQFSVERPDGSNFTLKIRSTKLEDSAMYFCASSSGGLTDTQYFGPGTRLTVL.

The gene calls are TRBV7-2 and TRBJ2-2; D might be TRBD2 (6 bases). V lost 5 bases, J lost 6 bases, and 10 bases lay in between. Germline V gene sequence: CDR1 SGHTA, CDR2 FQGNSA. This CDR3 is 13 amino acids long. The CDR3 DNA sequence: TGTGCCAGCAGCCCGGGACTTGCCGGGGAGCTGTTTTTT. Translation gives CASSPGLAGELFF.

The CDR3, as DNA: TGTGCCAGCAGCTTACTAGCAATGGCAGATACGCAGTATTTT. It codes for CASSLLAMADTQYF. The rearrangement uses TRBV7-2 and TRBJ2-3; weak D call: TRBD2 (5 bases). CDR1 is SGHTA and CDR2 is FQGNSA in the germline V gene. Trimming took 2 bases from V and 4 from J, leaving 10 bases between them. This CDR3 spans 14 amino acids.

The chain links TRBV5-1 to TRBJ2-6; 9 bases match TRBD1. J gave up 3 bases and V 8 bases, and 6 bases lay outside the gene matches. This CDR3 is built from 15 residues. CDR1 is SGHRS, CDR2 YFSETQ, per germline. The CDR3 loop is CARGQGMSGANVLTF. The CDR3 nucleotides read TGCGCCAGAGGACAGGGGATGAGTGGGGCCAACGTCCTGACTTTC.

The CDR3 region is CASQGLAGIADTQYF. In DNA form, the CDR3 reads TGTGCCAGCCAAGGACTAGCGGGGATTGCAGATACGCAGTATTTT. J is TRBJ2-3 and V is TRBV27; 12 positions agree with TRBD2. Trimming took 8 bases from V and 4 from J; bases not matched to a gene: 7. CDR1 and CDR2 (germline): MNHEY, SMNVEV (reference sequence). The CDR3 sequence is 15 residues long.

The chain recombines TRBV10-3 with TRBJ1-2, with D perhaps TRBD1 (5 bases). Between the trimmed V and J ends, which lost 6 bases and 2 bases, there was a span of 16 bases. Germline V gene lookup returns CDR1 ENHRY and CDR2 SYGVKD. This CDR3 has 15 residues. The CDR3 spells CAISPQATKNYGYTF. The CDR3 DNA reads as TGTGCCATCAGCCCACAGGCTACCAAAAACTATGGCTACACCTTC.

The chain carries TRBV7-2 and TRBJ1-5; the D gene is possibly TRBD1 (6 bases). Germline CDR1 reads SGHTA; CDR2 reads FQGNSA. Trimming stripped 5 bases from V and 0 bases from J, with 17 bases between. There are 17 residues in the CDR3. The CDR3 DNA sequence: TGTGCCAGCAGCGTGGGGGCAGCGGGGTATAGCAATCAGCCCCAGCATTTT. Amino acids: CASSVGAAGYSNQPQHF.

CDR3 DNA sequence: TGCGCCAGCAGCCAAGAGAAGCGGGAGGCGTGGAATGAGCAGTTCTTC. Its translation is CASSQEKREAWNEQFF. V and J are TRBV4-3 and TRBJ2-1; 9 bases align to TRBD2. Unmatched junction bases numbered 7, after V lost 0 bases and J lost 7 bases. The V gene's germline CDR1 is LGHNA and CDR2 YSLEER. The CDR3 sequence is 16 residues long.

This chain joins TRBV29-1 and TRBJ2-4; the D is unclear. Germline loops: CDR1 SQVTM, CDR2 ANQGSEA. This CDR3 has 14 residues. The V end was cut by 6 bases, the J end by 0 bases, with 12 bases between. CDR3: CSVRPTLAKNIQYF. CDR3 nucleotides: TGCAGCGTCCGACCGACTTTAGCCAAAAACATTCAGTACTTC.

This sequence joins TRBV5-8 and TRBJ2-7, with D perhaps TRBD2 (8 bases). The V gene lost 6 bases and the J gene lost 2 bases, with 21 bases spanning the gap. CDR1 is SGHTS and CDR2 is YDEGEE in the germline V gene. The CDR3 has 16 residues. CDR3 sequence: CASIPVGGDSPYEQYF. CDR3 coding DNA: TGTGCCAGCATCCCTGTCGGGGGGGACAGCCCCTACGAGCAGTACTTC.

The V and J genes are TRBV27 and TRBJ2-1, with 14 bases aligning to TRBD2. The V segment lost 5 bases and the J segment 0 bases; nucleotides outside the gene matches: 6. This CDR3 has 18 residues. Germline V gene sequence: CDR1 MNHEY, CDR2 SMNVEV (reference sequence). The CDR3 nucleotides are TGTGCCAGCAGTACCTCCGGGACTAGCGGGAGCTCCTACAATGAGCAGTTCTTC. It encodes CASSTSGTSGSSYNEQFF.

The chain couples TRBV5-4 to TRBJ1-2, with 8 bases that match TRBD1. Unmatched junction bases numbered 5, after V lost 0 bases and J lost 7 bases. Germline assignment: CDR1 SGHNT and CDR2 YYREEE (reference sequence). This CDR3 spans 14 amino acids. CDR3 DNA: TGTGCCAGCAGCTTGGGGCAGGGGGCGGGTGGCTACACCTTC. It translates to CASSLGQGAGGYTF.

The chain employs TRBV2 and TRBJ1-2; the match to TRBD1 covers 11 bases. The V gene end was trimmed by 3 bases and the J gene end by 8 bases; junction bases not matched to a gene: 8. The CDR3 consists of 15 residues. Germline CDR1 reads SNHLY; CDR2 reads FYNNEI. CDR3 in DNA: TGTGCCAGCAGTGATGGGACAGGGGGTCAAAGAGGCTACACCTTC. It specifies CASSDGTGGQRGYTF.

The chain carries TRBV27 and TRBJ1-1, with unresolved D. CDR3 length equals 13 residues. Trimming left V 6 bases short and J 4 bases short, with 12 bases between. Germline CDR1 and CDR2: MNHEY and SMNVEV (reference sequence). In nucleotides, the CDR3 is TGTGCCAGCAGCGAACTCCCGAGCACTGAAGCTTTCTTT. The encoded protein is CASSELPSTEAFF.

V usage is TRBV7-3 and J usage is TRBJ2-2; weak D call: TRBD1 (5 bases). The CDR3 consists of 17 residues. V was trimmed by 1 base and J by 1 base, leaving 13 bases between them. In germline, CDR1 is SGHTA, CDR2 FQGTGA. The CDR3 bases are TGTGCCAGCAGCTTAATACGTGTCCAGGGGAACACCGGGGAGCTGTTTTTT. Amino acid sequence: CASSLIRVQGNTGELFF.

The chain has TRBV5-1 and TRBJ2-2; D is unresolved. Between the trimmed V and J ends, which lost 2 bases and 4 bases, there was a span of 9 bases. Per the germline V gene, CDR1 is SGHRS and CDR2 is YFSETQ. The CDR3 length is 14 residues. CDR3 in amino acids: CASSFSLPTGELFF. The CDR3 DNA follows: TGCGCCAGCAGCTTTTCGCTACCCACCGGGGAGCTGTTTTTT.

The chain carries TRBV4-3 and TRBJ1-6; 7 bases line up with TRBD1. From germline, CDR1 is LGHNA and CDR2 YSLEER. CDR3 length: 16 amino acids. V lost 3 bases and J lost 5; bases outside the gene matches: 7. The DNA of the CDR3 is TGCGCCAGCAGCCAGAGCCGGGACAGAAATAATTCACCCCTCCACTTT. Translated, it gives CASSQSRDRNNSPLHF.

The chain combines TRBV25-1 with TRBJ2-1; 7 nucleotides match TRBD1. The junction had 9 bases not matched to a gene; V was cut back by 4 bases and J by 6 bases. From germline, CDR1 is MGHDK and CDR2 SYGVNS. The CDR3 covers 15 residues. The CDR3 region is CASSAGGLVGNEQFF. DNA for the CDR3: TGTGCCAGCAGTGCAGGGGGTTTGGTAGGCAATGAGCAGTTCTTC.

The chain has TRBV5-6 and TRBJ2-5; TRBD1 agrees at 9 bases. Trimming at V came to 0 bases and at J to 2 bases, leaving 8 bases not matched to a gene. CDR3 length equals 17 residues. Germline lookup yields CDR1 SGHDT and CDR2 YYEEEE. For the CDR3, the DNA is TGTGCCAGCAGCTTGGAGGGACAGGGTCTCCCTCAAGAGACCCAGTACTTC. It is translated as CASSLEGQGLPQETQYF.

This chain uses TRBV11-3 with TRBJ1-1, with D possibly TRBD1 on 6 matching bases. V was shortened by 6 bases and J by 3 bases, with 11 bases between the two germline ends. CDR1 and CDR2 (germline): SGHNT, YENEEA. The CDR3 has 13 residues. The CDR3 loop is CASRQGSDTEAFF. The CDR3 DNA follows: TGTGCCAGCAGACAGGGTAGCGACACTGAAGCTTTCTTT. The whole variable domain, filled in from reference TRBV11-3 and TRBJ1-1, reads EAGVVQSPRYKIIEKKQPVAFWCNPISGHNTLYWYLQNLGQGPELLIRYENEEAVDDSQLPKDRFSAERLKGVDSTLKIQPAELGDSAVYLCASRQGSDTEAFFGQGTRLTVV.

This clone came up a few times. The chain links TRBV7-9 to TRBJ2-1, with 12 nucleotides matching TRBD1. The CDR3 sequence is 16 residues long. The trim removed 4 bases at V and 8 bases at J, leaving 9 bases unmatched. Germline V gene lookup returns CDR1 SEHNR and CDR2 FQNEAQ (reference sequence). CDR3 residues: CASSSAGDRGQDEQFF. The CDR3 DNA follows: TGTGCCAGCAGCTCCGCCGGGGACAGGGGGCAGGATGAGCAGTTCTTC.

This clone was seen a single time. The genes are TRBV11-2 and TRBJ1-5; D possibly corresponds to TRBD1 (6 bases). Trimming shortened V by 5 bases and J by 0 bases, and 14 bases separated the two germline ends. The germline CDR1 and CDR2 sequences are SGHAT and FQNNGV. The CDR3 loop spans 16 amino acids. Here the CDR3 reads CASSPEGDNSNQPQHF. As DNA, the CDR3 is TGTGCCAGCAGCCCAGAGGGGGACAATAGCAATCAGCCCCAGCATTTT.

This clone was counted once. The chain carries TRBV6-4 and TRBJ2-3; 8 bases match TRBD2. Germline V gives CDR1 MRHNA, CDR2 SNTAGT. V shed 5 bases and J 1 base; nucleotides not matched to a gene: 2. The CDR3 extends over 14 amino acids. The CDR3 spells CASSHGGGTDTQYF. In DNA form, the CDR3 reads TGTGCCAGCAGTCACGGGGGGGGCACAGATACGCAGTATTTT.

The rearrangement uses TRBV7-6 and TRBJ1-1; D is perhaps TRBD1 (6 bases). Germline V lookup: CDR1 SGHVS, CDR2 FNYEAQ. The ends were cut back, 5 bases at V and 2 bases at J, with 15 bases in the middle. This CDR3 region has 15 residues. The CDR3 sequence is CASSTDRFRNTEAFF. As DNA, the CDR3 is TGTGCCAGCAGCACAGACAGGTTTCGAAACACTGAAGCTTTCTTT.

The CDR3 region has the DNA TGTGCCAGCTCGGTCGACAGGGAGAGCTACGAGCAGTACTTC. This sequence encodes CASSVDRESYEQYF. The chain joins TRBV18 to TRBJ2-7; 7 nucleotides match TRBD1. CDR1 and CDR2 (germline): KGHSH, LQKENI. The CDR3 loop spans 14 amino acids. J was trimmed by 3 bases and V by 6 bases; bases with no gene match: 8.